This paragraph reports one T cell receptor (beta chain). This entry is derived from a study of blood T cell repertoires in COVID-19. Study-level background: Samples of COVID-19 (acute and convalescent) were obtained from the United States, Italy and Spain. Sources were T cells, B-cell-depleted T cells, or PBMCs; the material itself was cDNA or gDNA.

CDR1 and CDR2 from the germline V gene are LGHDT and YNNKEL (reference sequence). The CDR3 loop spans 16 amino acids. V gave up 2 bases and J gave up 3 bases, with 13 bases separating them. Original data processing: It was from reference gene primer amplification that nucleated cell counts were estimated. Some clones are missing from TCRdb's copy, which holds only in-frame ones; the method was immunoSEQ multiplex PCR. V, J and clone size reflect that table, while D and trimming were determined from the DNA. Among 30,000 to 40,000 clones listed, around 90% were seen once. The receptor was isolated from a man between 60 and 70 years old with active COVID-19. Material for sequencing was peripheral blood. The chain is built from TRBV3-1 (or the pseudogene TRBV3-2) and TRBJ2-2, with a tentative D call TRBD2 (5 bases). The CDR3 nucleotides read TGTGCCAGCAGCCAATTCAGTCGGCGGGACACCGGGGAGCTGTTTTTT. Encoded protein: CASSQFSRRDTGELFF.